The 8 T cell receptor beta chains presented below share a single source sample, sequenced in a study of regulatory T cells in long-lasting Graves disease. According to the study, TCR beta libraries were built with iRepertoire HTBI primers and CDR3-region Arm-PCR. TCRdb processed the multiplex PCR reads anew with MiXCR; each CDR3 protein has one entry. This sample has roughly 400,000 distinct CDR3 sequences, with 21% found just once. Indicated time point: persistent/refractory GD, antithyroid drugs over 5 years with positive TRAb. Scientists built the TCR library using RNA that was extracted from PBMCs. Here the sequenced sample was peripheral blood mononuclear cells (PBMCs), taken when the disease was refractory, from a patient treated with antithyroid drugs. The receptors originated from a female donor with Graves disease.

Only a few counts were recorded for this clonotype. This chain uses TRBV7-8 with TRBJ2-4; 9 nucleotides line up with TRBD2. Germline V lookup: CDR1 SGHVS, CDR2 FQNEAQ. The length of the CDR3 is 17 residues. V was pared by 0 bases and J by 4 bases, with 7 bases of the junction left unmatched. This CDR3 is CASSLAHGGGEKNIQYF. CDR3 DNA sequence: TGTGCCAGCAGCTTAGCGCACGGCGGGGGGGAGAAAAACATTCAGTACTTC.

This clonotype was seen many times. The V gene is TRBV28, the J gene TRBJ2-5; a weak D match, TRBD2 (5 bases). The CDR3 is 15 amino acids. Germline values: CDR1 MDHEN, CDR2 SYDVKM. Trimming stripped 4 bases from V and 1 base from J, with 13 bases between. DNA of the CDR3: TGTGCCAGCAGTTCTCCTCCGAGCGGCCAAGAGACCCAGTACTTC. This gives the protein CASSSPPSGQETQYF.

This clonotype was detected many times. V gene TRBV7-9 combines with J gene TRBJ1-2; D not certain. Germline lookup yields CDR1 SEHNR and CDR2 FQNEAQ (reference sequence). V was shortened by 5 bases and J by 3 bases, with 10 bases between the two germline ends. This CDR3 is built from 13 residues. The CDR3 protein is CASSGEWDYGYTF. The CDR3, as DNA: TGTGCCAGCAGCGGGGAGTGGGACTATGGCTACACCTTC.

This clonotype was seen only a few times. J is TRBJ2-7 and V is TRBV5-1; maybe TRBD2 (7 bases). CDR3 size: 15 residues. Per germline, CDR1 SGHRS and CDR2 YFSETQ. V lost 4 bases and J lost 6, with 20 bases in between. The chain's CDR3 is CASSPRRGGRLEQYF. CDR3 DNA sequence: TGCGCCAGCAGCCCCCGTAGGGGGGGGCGCCTCGAGCAGTACTTC.

This chain links TRBV7-9 with TRBJ2-3, with D maybe TRBD2 (6 bases). The CDR3 runs to 15 residues. The V gene's germline CDR1 is SEHNR and CDR2 FQNEAQ (reference sequence). V was trimmed by 5 bases and J by 2 bases, leaving 14 bases between them. CDR3 region: CASSRLAGYTDTQYF. Written as DNA, the CDR3 is TGTGCCAGCAGCCGGTTGGCGGGATACACAGATACGCAGTATTTT.

Turning to this clonotype: Possible read error: a much larger clone is one base away. The chain uses TRBV6-1 and TRBJ2-5; D gene unclear. CDR1 is MNHNS, CDR2 SASEGT, per germline. The CDR3 has 16 amino acids. Deletions cut 6 bases from V and 2 bases from J, with 19 bases between. CDR3 bases: TGTGCCAGCAGCACCTACTTCGCATCGAAACAAGAGACCCAGTACTTC. Translation gives CASSTYFASKQETQYF.

This clonotype has at least ten counts. The chain is built from TRBV6-5 and TRBJ2-7; 10 nucleotides line up with TRBD2. This CDR3 is built from 17 residues. Germline CDR1 and CDR2: MNHEY and SVGAGI. V gave up 2 bases and J gave up 4 bases; unmatched junction bases: 11. The CDR3 here is CASSYNIERGGRYEQYF. The CDR3 nucleotides are TGTGCCAGCAGTTACAATATTGAGCGGGGGGGCAGGTACGAGCAGTACTTC.

This clonotype was seen ten or more times. This rearrangement joins TRBV28 to TRBJ1-5, with D tentatively TRBD1 (6 bases). The CDR3 has 15 amino acids. The V end was cut by 4 bases, the J end by 7 bases, with 17 bases between. Germline CDR1 MDHEN, CDR2 SYDVKM. CDR3 in DNA: TGTGCCAGCAGTTCGCCCGGGACAATCGAGCAGCCCCAGCATTTT. Protein sequence: CASSSPGTIEQPQHF.